This T cell receptor beta chain was found in a study of T-cell memory formation after mild COVID-19. Study-wide results and caveats: Pre-infection memory showed some responding clones, and this suggested that cross-reactive memory joined. While clones contracting from day 15 to 85 were balanced between CD4 and CD8, later expanders leaned CD4+.

Germline assignment: CDR1 SGHAT and CDR2 FQNNGV. This CDR3 spans 14 amino acids. V dropped 5 bases and J dropped 3 bases, with 13 bases sitting between them. As concerns this clonotype: The antigen is not known.

The TCR alpha and TCR beta cDNA libraries, bearing sample barcodes and UMIs, were generated by 5'RACE using constant-segment primers. TCRdb redid the calling of the 5' RACE reads with MiXCR, one entry per CDR3 protein. Of tens of thousands of distinct CDR3 sequences in the sample, about 13% were seen once. The receptor was isolated from an adult woman who had mild COVID-19 (a few samples of this study predate the infection). Cell type and time point are not known. The specimen sequenced was PBMCs or a T cell subset sorted from them (not recorded which). The V gene is TRBV11-2, the J gene TRBJ2-5; D gene uncertain. CDR3 loop: CASSPSQTEETQYF. The CDR3 DNA reads TGTGCCAGCAGCCCCAGTCAGACCGAAGAGACCCAGTACTTC.